What follows are 32 T cell receptor beta chains derived from one specimen sequenced in a study of T-cell memory formation after mild COVID-19. TCRdb called the 5' RACE reads again in MiXCR, with one record for every CDR3 protein. The data hold about 140,000 distinct CDR3 sequences, with 11% to 15% observed a single time. Sequencing input: PBMCs or a T cell subset sorted from them (not recorded which). The origin of the receptors is an adult woman who had mild COVID-19 (a few samples of this study predate the infection). Cell type and time point are not known.

This clonotype has more than one count but fewer than ten. The chain uses TRBV7-9 and TRBJ2-7, with D tentatively TRBD2 (5 bases). The CDR3 has 13 amino acids. V was trimmed by 1 base and J by 5 bases, leaving 9 bases between them. Per the germline V gene, CDR1 is SEHNR and CDR2 is FQNEAQ (reference sequence). The CDR3 reads CASSLGGRNEQYF. DNA of the CDR3: TGTGCCAGCAGCTTAGGCGGGCGGAACGAGCAGTACTTC.

The genes are TRBV9 and TRBJ2-1; 8 bases line up with TRBD2. Trimming took 0 bases from V and 7 from J; bases not matched to a gene: 6. The CDR3 spans 15 residues. In germline, CDR1 is SGDLS, CDR2 YYNGEE. CDR3 loop: CASSVGSGGVNEQFF. CDR3 bases: TGTGCCAGCAGCGTAGGAAGCGGGGGAGTAAATGAGCAGTTCTTC. Drawing the rest from reference TRBV9 and TRBJ2-1, the complete variable domain is DSGVTQTPKHLITATGQRVTLRCSPRSGDLSVYWYQQSLDQGLQFLIQYYNGEERAKGNILERFSAQQFPDLHSELNLSSLELGDSALYFCASSVGSGGVNEQFFGPGTRLTVL.

The rearrangement uses TRBV19 and TRBJ1-1; no firm D call. From germline, CDR1 is LNHDA and CDR2 SQIVND (reference sequence). This CDR3 spans 12 amino acids. V lost 3 bases and J 5 bases, leaving 7 bases between the germline ends. The CDR3 protein is CASSIGRTEAFF. Written as DNA, the CDR3 is TGTGCCAGTAGTATTGGCAGGACTGAAGCTTTCTTT.

This clonotype came up many times. CDR3 nucleotide sequence: TGTGCCAGCAGTCCGACAGGGATGAACACTGAAGCTTTCTTT. As protein: CASSPTGMNTEAFF. This chain connects TRBV27 to TRBJ1-1, with 7 bases fitting TRBD1. Germline CDR1 MNHEY, CDR2 SMNVEV (reference sequence). The CDR3 consists of 14 residues. V gave up 5 bases and J gave up 0 bases; unmatched junction bases: 3.

As regards this clonotype: Because the CDR3's place on the DNA is in doubt, the DNA is left out and the CDR3 is given as listed by TCRdb. V gene TRBV11-3 combines with J gene TRBJ2-2. Germline-derived CDR1 and CDR2 are SGHNT and YENEEA. The CDR3 is 16 amino acids in total, end residues counted. The CDR3 sequence: CASSLEGIATPGSCFF.

The J gene is TRBJ2-3, the V gene TRBV7-9; no reliable D call. Trimming removed 1 base at V and 4 bases at J, with 9 bases between. Germline V lookup: CDR1 SEHNR, CDR2 FQNEAQ (reference sequence). The CDR3 loop spans 14 amino acids. The CDR3 sequence: CASSLVLDPDTQYF. The CDR3 DNA reads TGTGCCAGCAGCTTAGTACTTGACCCAGATACGCAGTATTTT.

This clonotype was detected a few times. One end of the junction varies from germline; a read error may be responsible. The chain recombines TRBV20-1 with TRBJ2-3, with 10 nucleotides matching TRBD2. CDR1 DFQATT and CDR2 SNEGSKA come from the germline V gene (reference sequence). The CDR3 is 17 amino acids. The DNA for the CDR3 is TGCAGTGCCAGAGGGCTAGCGGGGGCCTCAAGCACAGATACGCAGTATTTT. The encoded protein is CSARGLAGASSTDTQYF.

The rearrangement links TRBV24-1 to TRBJ2-1, with 8 bases aligning to TRBD1. Germline V gene data show CDR1 as KGHDR and CDR2 as SFDVKD. Trimming removed 5 bases from V and 7 bases from J; junction bases left unmatched: 6. This CDR3 region has 14 residues. This CDR3 is CATSAPGQGNEQFF. DNA for the CDR3: TGTGCCACCAGTGCTCCCGGACAGGGTAATGAGCAGTTCTTC.

The chain has TRBV5-1 and TRBJ2-7; 11 nucleotides agree with TRBD2. V was clipped by 2 bases and J by 5 bases; unmatched bases: 6. Per germline, CDR1 SGHRS and CDR2 YFSETQ. The CDR3 runs to 15 residues. CDR3 loop: CASSLPSGGIHEQYF. DNA of the CDR3: TGCGCCAGCAGCTTACCTAGCGGGGGGATCCACGAGCAGTACTTC.

This clonotype was counted between two and nine times. V and J are TRBV5-1 and TRBJ1-5; no definite D call. With 3 bases removed from V and 5 bases from J, the gap between germline ends came to 12 bases. This CDR3 region has 14 residues. Germline loops: CDR1 SGHRS, CDR2 YFSETQ. DNA of the CDR3: TGCGCCAGCAGCTACGGACCAAGCGATCAGCCCCAGCATTTT. Amino acids: CASSYGPSDQPQHF.

V usage is TRBV5-8 and J usage is TRBJ2-1; D gene ambiguous. The germline V and J ends were trimmed by 0 bases and 9 bases, with 13 bases remaining between them. Germline CDR1 is SGHTS and CDR2 is YDEGEE. The CDR3 contains 14 residues. CDR3 region: CASSLAGLGVEQFF. As DNA, the CDR3 is TGTGCCAGCAGCTTGGCCGGGTTAGGCGTTGAGCAGTTCTTC.

The V gene is TRBV19, the J gene TRBJ1-1; 8 bases map to TRBD1. CDR1 is LNHDA, CDR2 SQIVND, per germline (reference sequence). The CDR3 is 15 residues long. Trimming cost V 3 bases and J 0 bases; bases outside gene matches: 3. CDR3 region: CASSIGTGVNTEAFF. The CDR3 DNA sequence: TGTGCCAGTAGTATCGGGACAGGAGTGAACACTGAAGCTTTCTTT.

This clonotype has only a few counts. The chain carries TRBV24-1 and TRBJ2-5; a possible D gene is TRBD1 (5 bases). Looked up from germline, CDR1 is KGHDR and CDR2 is SFDVKD. V dropped 1 base and J dropped 3 bases, with 8 bases sitting between them. The CDR3 runs 14 residues. CDR3 in amino acids: CATSDLLGEETQYF. In DNA, the CDR3 is TGTGCCACCAGTGATTTATTAGGGGAAGAGACCCAGTACTTC.

Only a few counts were recorded for this clonotype. The chain uses TRBV6-2 or TRBV6-3 and TRBJ2-1, with 9 bases lining up with TRBD1. The CDR3 runs to 17 residues. Germline CDR1 reads MNHEY; CDR2 reads SVGEGT. V shed 4 bases and J 3 bases; nucleotides not matched to a gene: 10. This CDR3 is CASSSRRDRVNYNEQFF. CDR3 nucleotide sequence: TGTGCCAGCAGTTCACGTCGGGACAGGGTGAACTACAATGAGCAGTTCTTC.

This clonotype was counted a few times. This chain connects TRBV5-1 to TRBJ1-2; 7 bases fit TRBD1. This CDR3 has 17 amino acids. The germline V gene has CDR1 SGHRS and CDR2 YFSETQ. The J segment lost 3 bases and the V segment lost 0 bases, leaving 11 bases of the junction unmatched. The CDR3 region is CASSLAPNDRADYGYTF. The CDR3 DNA follows: TGCGCCAGCAGCTTGGCCCCCAACGACAGGGCTGACTATGGCTACACCTTC. Filled out from reference TRBV5-1 and TRBJ1-2, the complete variable domain reads KAGVTQTPRYLIKTRGQQVTLSCSPISGHRSVSWYQQTPGQGLQFLFEYFSETQRNKGNFPGRFSGRQFSNSRSEMNVSTLELGDSALYLCASSLAPNDRADYGYTFGSGTRLTVV.

The rearrangement links TRBV24-1 to TRBJ2-1; 12 nucleotides match TRBD2. The ends lost 5 bases at V and 12 bases at J; junction bases unmatched: 7. This CDR3 contains 14 residues. Germline values: CDR1 KGHDR, CDR2 SFDVKD. CDR3 region: CATSATSGSEPQFF. The CDR3 nucleotides are TGTGCCACCAGTGCGACTAGCGGGAGCGAGCCGCAGTTCTTC.

This clonotype was recorded a few times. The rearrangement uses TRBV7-8 and TRBJ2-5, with a tentative D call TRBD1 (5 bases). Germline assignment: CDR1 SGHVS and CDR2 FQNEAQ. V lost 1 base and J 5 bases, leaving 14 bases between the germline ends. This CDR3 is built from 15 residues. CDR3 amino acids: CASSLDEWGRETQYF. The CDR3 DNA follows: TGTGCCAGCAGCTTAGATGAGTGGGGCAGGGAGACCCAGTACTTC.

The chain is built from TRBV12-3 or TRBV12-4 and TRBJ1-2, with D tentatively TRBD1 (6 bases). The ends were cut back, 5 bases at V and 7 bases at J, with 11 bases in the middle. The CDR3 runs 12 residues. CDR3 in amino acids: CASSSRGGGYTF. CDR3 nucleotide sequence: TGTGCCAGCAGTAGCAGGGGTGGTGGCTACACCTTC.

This clonotype was seen only a few times. The CDR3 sequence is CASSSRTGLNTEAFF. Written as DNA, the CDR3 is TGCGCCAGCAGCTCCCGGACAGGACTGAACACTGAAGCTTTCTTT. V gene TRBV5-1 combines with J gene TRBJ1-1; the match to TRBD1 covers 7 bases. Trimming at V came to 3 bases and at J to 0 bases, leaving 5 bases not matched to a gene. Looked up from germline, CDR1 is SGHRS and CDR2 is YFSETQ. This CDR3 contains 15 residues.

This clonotype was seen more than once but under ten times. V and J are TRBV19 and TRBJ2-3, with TRBD2 as a possible D gene (6 bases). Between the trimmed V and J ends, which lost 5 bases and 3 bases, there was a span of 18 bases. In germline, CDR1 is LNHDA, CDR2 SQIVND (reference sequence). This CDR3 is built from 16 residues. The CDR3 is CASSPTTSYETDTQYF. The CDR3 coding sequence is TGTGCCAGTAGTCCCACCACTAGCTACGAGACAGATACGCAGTATTTT.

This clonotype turned up a few times. The rearrangement joins TRBV9 to TRBJ2-2, with TRBD2 as a possible D gene (5 bases). V was cut by 3 bases and J by 6 bases, with 9 bases left in between. This CDR3 comprises 13 residues. Germline assignment: CDR1 SGDLS and CDR2 YYNGEE. CDR3: CASSERAPGELFF. CDR3 in DNA: TGTGCCAGCAGCGAGAGGGCCCCCGGGGAGCTGTTTTTT.

The sample holds a few counts of this clonotype. The V call is TRBV4-1, the J call TRBJ1-2, with 7 positions matching TRBD1. The CDR3 length is 14 residues. The V gene end was trimmed by 4 bases and the J gene end by 2 bases; junction bases not matched to a gene: 4. The germline V gene encodes CDR1 MGHRA and CDR2 YSYEKL. The DNA of the CDR3 is TGCGCCAGCAGCCCGGGACAGTCCAACTATGGCTACACCTTC. It is translated as CASSPGQSNYGYTF.

The V and J genes are TRBV6-5 and TRBJ2-5; D ambiguous. Germline lookup yields CDR1 MNHEY and CDR2 SVGAGI. The CDR3 is 13 residues long. V was shortened by 2 bases and J by 3 bases, with 7 bases between the two germline ends. The CDR3 spells CASSYGPKETQYF. The CDR3 nucleotides read TGTGCCAGCAGTTACGGCCCGAAAGAGACCCAGTACTTC.

In its sample, this clonotype was seen a few times. This rearrangement joins TRBV7-9 to TRBJ2-1, with 9 bases aligning to TRBD2. J lost 9 bases, V lost 3 bases, and 12 bases had no gene match. The CDR3 runs to 16 residues. Germline CDR1 and CDR2: SEHNR and FQNEAQ (reference sequence). The CDR3: CASSFPTSGPISEQFF. Written as DNA, the CDR3 is TGTGCCAGCAGCTTCCCGACTAGCGGTCCCATAAGTGAGCAGTTCTTC.

This clonotype has just a few counts. The chain has TRBV12-3 or TRBV12-4 and TRBJ2-1; D unclear. With 3 bases removed from V and 2 bases from J, the gap between germline ends came to 8 bases. The CDR3 runs 14 residues. The CDR3 here is CASSFSDTYNEQFF. In DNA, the CDR3 is TGTGCCAGCAGTTTCTCCGACACCTACAATGAGCAGTTCTTC.

The table lists this clonotype with a few counts. V gene TRBV7-9 combines with J gene TRBJ1-1; 9 positions agree with TRBD1. The CDR3 sequence is 16 residues long. V dropped 7 bases and J dropped 4; count of bases not matched to a gene: 13. From germline, CDR1 is SEHNR and CDR2 FQNEAQ (reference sequence). The DNA for the CDR3 is TGTGCCAGCATTTCAGGGACAGGGAGTTTAGGCACTGAAGCTTTCTTT. Protein product: CASISGTGSLGTEAFF.

The rearrangement uses TRBV3-1 and TRBJ2-7; D call uncertain. The germline CDR1 and CDR2 sequences are LGHDT and YNNKEL (reference sequence). The CDR3 has 12 amino acids. With 5 bases removed from V and 5 bases from J, the gap between germline ends came to 10 bases. DNA for the CDR3: TGTGCCAGCAGCTCCTGGGGTGACGAGCAGTACTTC. Residues: CASSSWGDEQYF.

J is TRBJ2-1 and V is TRBV4-2; 9 bases agree with TRBD1. The CDR3 extends over 15 amino acids. The germline V gene has CDR1 LGHNA and CDR2 YNFKEQ. J was trimmed by 6 bases and V by 1 base; bases with no gene match: 4. The CDR3 loop reads CASSQAPGQGNEQFF. The CDR3 coding sequence is TGTGCCAGCAGCCAAGCTCCGGGACAGGGCAATGAGCAGTTCTTC.

The gene calls are TRBV7-2 and TRBJ1-2, with TRBD1 matching over 10 bases. Germline values: CDR1 SGHTA, CDR2 FQGNSA. The CDR3 is 15 residues long. With 4 bases clipped from V and 1 base from J, the junction kept 3 bases outside the gene matches. The DNA of the CDR3 is TGTGCCAGCAGCTATGGGACAGGGGATAACTATGGCTACACCTTC. Protein product: CASSYGTGDNYGYTF. Drawing the rest from reference TRBV7-2 and TRBJ1-2, the complete variable domain is GAGVSQSPSNKVTEKGKDVELRCDPISGHTALYWYRQSLGQGLEFLIYFQGNSAPDKSGLPSDRFSAERTGGSVSTLTIQRTQQEDSAVYLCASSYGTGDNYGYTFGSGTRLTVV.

This clonotype occurred a few times. The chain combines TRBV6-2 or TRBV6-3 with TRBJ2-1, with 14 bases matching TRBD2. Trimming at V came to 7 bases and at J to 3 bases, leaving 2 bases not matched to a gene. Germline lookup yields CDR1 MNHEY and CDR2 SVGEGT. The CDR3 extends over 15 amino acids. CDR3 residues: CASIGTSGSYNEQFF. The CDR3 region has the DNA TGTGCCAGCATCGGGACTAGCGGGAGCTACAATGAGCAGTTCTTC.

This clonotype was seen ten or more times. This chain joins TRBV5-6 and TRBJ2-1; TRBD1 matches at 10 bases. Germline assignment: CDR1 SGHDT and CDR2 YYEEEE. The CDR3 has 16 amino acids. J gave up 7 bases and V 2 bases, and 9 bases lay outside the gene matches. CDR3 nucleotides: TGTGCCAGCAGCTTAGGATCTGGGACAGGGGCGAATGAGCAGTTCTTC. Protein sequence: CASSLGSGTGANEQFF.

The gene calls are TRBV19 and TRBJ1-1; unclear D gene. Trimming took 8 bases from V and 8 from J, leaving 12 bases between them. Germline CDR1 is LNHDA and CDR2 is SQIVND (reference sequence). There are 11 residues in the CDR3. The CDR3 protein is CASLDTNEAFF. The CDR3 nucleotides read TGTGCCAGTTTAGACACAAACGAAGCTTTCTTT.